The 12 T cell receptor beta chains listed next were all sequenced from one sample in a study of blood T cell repertoires in COVID-19. TCRdb's table, derived via immunoSEQ multiplex PCR, lists solely in-frame clones and lacks some. The sample records about 140,000 clones, around 87% being singletons. The sequenced sample was peripheral blood. The receptor source for this set is a man between 45 and 60 years old who had recovered from COVID-19.

This chain links TRBV7-2 with TRBJ1-3; TRBD1 matches at 7 bases. The CDR3 is 14 residues long. In germline, CDR1 is SGHTA, CDR2 FQGNSA. The V segment lost 6 bases and the J segment 4 bases; nucleotides outside the gene matches: 6. CDR3 sequence reads: CASSPTGEGNTIYF. The CDR3 DNA is TGTGCCAGCAGTCCTACAGGGGAGGGAAACACCATATATTTT.

The V gene is TRBV2, the J gene TRBJ1-2; 8 nucleotides agree with TRBD1. This CDR3 comprises 16 residues. The J segment lost 1 base and the V segment lost 0 bases, leaving 4 bases of the junction unmatched. Germline lookup yields CDR1 SNHLY and CDR2 FYNNEI. CDR3 in DNA: TGTGCCAGCAGTGAAGCGAAAACAGGGGGTAACTATGGCTACACCTTC. This translates into CASSEAKTGGNYGYTF.

The V and J genes are TRBV5-4 and TRBJ2-1, with D possibly being TRBD2 (6 bases). The CDR3 consists of 15 residues. Germline CDR1 and CDR2: SGHNT and YYREEE (reference sequence). V dropped 0 bases and J dropped 3 bases, with 10 bases sitting between them. Here the CDR3 reads CASSLVAGNYNEQFF. CDR3 sequence (DNA): TGTGCCAGCAGCTTGGTTGCGGGGAACTACAATGAGCAGTTCTTC. Combining the CDR3 with reference TRBV5-4 and TRBJ2-1 gives the whole variable domain ETGVTQSPTHLIKTRGQQVTLRCSSQSGHNTVSWYQQALGQGPQFIFQYYREEENGRGNFPPRFSGLQFPNYSSELNVNALELDDSALYLCASSLVAGNYNEQFFGPGTRLTVL.

This clone was seen a single time. The rearrangement joins TRBV5-1 to TRBJ2-7; 7 nucleotides align to TRBD1. CDR3 length: 14 residues. The trim removed 3 bases at V and 3 bases at J, leaving 6 bases unmatched. Germline V lookup: CDR1 SGHRS, CDR2 YFSETQ. CDR3 region: CASSYWTGLYEQYF. CDR3 nucleotide sequence: TGCGCCAGCAGCTACTGGACAGGACTCTACGAGCAGTACTTC.

The gene calls are TRBV7-2 and TRBJ2-7, with 8 bases aligning to TRBD1. Germline assignment: CDR1 SGHTA and CDR2 FQGNSA. The CDR3 runs to 16 residues. With 0 bases clipped from V and 0 bases from J, the junction kept 4 bases outside the gene matches. CDR3 residues: CASSLATGASSYEQYF. The CDR3 DNA follows: TGTGCCAGCAGCTTAGCGACAGGGGCTAGCTCCTACGAGCAGTACTTC.

V is TRBV28 and J is TRBJ2-2, with 7 bases aligning to TRBD1. This CDR3 spans 14 amino acids. The germline gives CDR1 MDHEN, CDR2 SYDVKM. The J segment lost 2 bases and the V segment lost 10 bases, leaving 7 bases of the junction unmatched. The DNA for the CDR3 is TGTGCCACCCCGAGGACAGGCAACACCGGGGAGCTGTTTTTT. Its translation is CATPRTGNTGELFF.

This clone showed up just once. For the CDR3, the DNA is TGTGCCAGCTCCAGGGAGGGGCGAAGCACAGATACGCAGTATTTT. Translated: CASSREGRSTDTQYF. The chain combines TRBV6-5 with TRBJ2-3; 7 bases align to TRBD2. J lost 0 bases, V lost 8 bases, and 8 bases had no gene match. Germline CDR1 reads MNHEY; CDR2 reads SVGAGI. This CDR3 comprises 15 residues.

The chain is built from TRBV6-1 and TRBJ2-2; the match to TRBD1 covers 8 bases. Germline CDR1 MNHNS, CDR2 SASEGT. The CDR3 length is 16 residues. V was pared by 2 bases and J by 5 bases, with 7 bases of the junction left unmatched. The CDR3 DNA reads TGTGCCAGCAGTGAATGGACAGGGATAGGGACCGGGGAGCTGTTTTTT. It yields the protein CASSEWTGIGTGELFF.

The chain carries TRBV9 and TRBJ1-6; D possibly corresponds to TRBD1 (6 bases). Germline CDR1 reads SGDLS; CDR2 reads YYNGEE. V lost 0 bases to trimming and J lost 0 bases, with 10 bases between them. The CDR3 is made up of 17 amino acids. CDR3 loop: CASSVGDRSSYNSPLHF. CDR3 bases: TGTGCCAGCAGCGTAGGCGACAGGAGCTCCTATAATTCACCCCTCCACTTT.

This clone has just one count. V usage is TRBV5-1 and J usage is TRBJ2-7, with 10 bases matching TRBD2. The CDR3 sequence is 16 residues long. The germline V gene encodes CDR1 SGHRS and CDR2 YFSETQ. Trimming took 4 bases from V and 4 from J; bases not matched to a gene: 11. The CDR3 is CASSPGAGGADYEQYF. In DNA form, the CDR3 reads TGCGCCAGCAGCCCCGGAGCGGGGGGGGCCGATTACGAGCAGTACTTC.

The CDR3 region has the DNA TGTGCCAGTAGTGTCACAGGGGGCCGAAATCAGCCCCAGCATTTT. Protein product: CASSVTGGRNQPQHF. This chain connects TRBV19 to TRBJ1-5, with 9 bases aligning to TRBD1. Germline trimming cut 5 bases from V and 4 bases from J; bases unmatched to any gene: 6. The CDR3 has 15 residues. Germline CDR1 reads LNHDA; CDR2 reads SQIVND (reference sequence).

The gene calls are TRBV4-2 and TRBJ2-7; 7 bases are shared with TRBD1. The CDR3 extends over 14 amino acids. The J segment lost 3 bases and the V segment lost 4 bases, leaving 6 bases of the junction unmatched. Germline loops: CDR1 LGHNA, CDR2 YNFKEQ. The CDR3 loop reads CASSLTGPDYEQYF. The CDR3 bases are TGTGCCAGCAGCCTGACAGGGCCCGACTACGAGCAGTACTTC.